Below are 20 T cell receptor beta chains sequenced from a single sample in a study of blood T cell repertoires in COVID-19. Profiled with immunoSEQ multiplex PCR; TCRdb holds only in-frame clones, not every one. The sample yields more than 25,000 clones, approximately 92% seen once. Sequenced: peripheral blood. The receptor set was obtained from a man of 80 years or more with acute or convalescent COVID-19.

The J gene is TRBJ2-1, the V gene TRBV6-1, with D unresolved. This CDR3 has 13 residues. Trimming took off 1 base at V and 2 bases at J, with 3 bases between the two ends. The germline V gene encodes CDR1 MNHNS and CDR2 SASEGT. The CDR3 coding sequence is TGTGCCAGCAGTGAAGGGCCCTACAATGAGCAGTTCTTC. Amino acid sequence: CASSEGPYNEQFF.

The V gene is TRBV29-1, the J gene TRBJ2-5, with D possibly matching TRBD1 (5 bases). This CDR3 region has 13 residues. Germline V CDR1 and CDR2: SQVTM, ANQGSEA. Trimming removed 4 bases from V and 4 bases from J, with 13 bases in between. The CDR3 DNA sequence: TGCAGCGTTGGGGGCAGAAGAGGAGAGACCCAGTACTTC. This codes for CSVGGRRGETQYF.

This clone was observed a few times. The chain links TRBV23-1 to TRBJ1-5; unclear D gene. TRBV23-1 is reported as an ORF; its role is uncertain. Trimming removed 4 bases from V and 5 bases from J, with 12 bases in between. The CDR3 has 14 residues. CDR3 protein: CASSRTGRDQPQHF. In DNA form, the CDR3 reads TGCGCCAGCAGTCGCACGGGGAGGGATCAGCCCCAGCATTTT.

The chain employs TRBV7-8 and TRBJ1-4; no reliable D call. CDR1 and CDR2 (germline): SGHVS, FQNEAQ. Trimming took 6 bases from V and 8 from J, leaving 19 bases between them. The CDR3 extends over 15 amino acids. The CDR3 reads CASSPHEPRREKLFF. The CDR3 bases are TGTGCCAGCAGTCCTCACGAGCCCCGGAGGGAAAAACTGTTTTTT. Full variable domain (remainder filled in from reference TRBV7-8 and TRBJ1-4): GAGVSQSPRYKVAKRGQDVALRCDPISGHVSLFWYQQALGQGPEFLTYFQNEAQLDKSGLPSDRFFAERPEGSVSTLKIQRTQQEDSAVYLCASSPHEPRREKLFFGSGTQLSVL.

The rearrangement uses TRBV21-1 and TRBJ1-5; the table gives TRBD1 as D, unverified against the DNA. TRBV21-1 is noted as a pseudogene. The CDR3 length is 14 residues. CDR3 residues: CASSQGAGNQPQHF. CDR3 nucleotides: TGTGCCAGCAGCCAGGGGGCAGGGAATCAGCCCCAGCATTTT.

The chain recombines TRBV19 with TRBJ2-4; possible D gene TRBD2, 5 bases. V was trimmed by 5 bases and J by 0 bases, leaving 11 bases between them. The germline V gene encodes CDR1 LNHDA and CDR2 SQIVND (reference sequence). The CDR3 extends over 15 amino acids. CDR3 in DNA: TGTGCCAGTAGTGACCGGGAATTAGCCAAAAACATTCAGTACTTC. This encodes CASSDRELAKNIQYF.

CDR3 protein: CASSHTGNEQFF. The DNA for the CDR3 is TGTGCCAGCAGCCACACAGGGAATGAGCAGTTCTTC. This rearrangement joins TRBV6-5 to TRBJ2-1; a possible D gene is TRBD1 (6 bases). Trimming pared 6 bases from V and 7 bases from J, leaving 10 bases between. CDR1 is MNHEY, CDR2 SVGAGI, per germline. The CDR3 runs 12 residues.

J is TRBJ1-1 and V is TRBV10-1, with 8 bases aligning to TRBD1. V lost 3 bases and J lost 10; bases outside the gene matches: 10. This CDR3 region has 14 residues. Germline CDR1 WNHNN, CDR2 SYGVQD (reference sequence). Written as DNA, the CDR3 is TGCGCCAGCAGTGATCACGGGGACAGGCAGGCAGCTTTCTTT. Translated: CASSDHGDRQAAFF.

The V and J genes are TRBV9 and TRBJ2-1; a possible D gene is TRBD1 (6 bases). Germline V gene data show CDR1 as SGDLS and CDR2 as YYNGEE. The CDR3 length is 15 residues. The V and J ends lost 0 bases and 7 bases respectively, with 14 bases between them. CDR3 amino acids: CASSVGTEGWNEQFF. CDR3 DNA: TGTGCCAGCAGCGTAGGGACAGAGGGTTGGAATGAGCAGTTCTTC.

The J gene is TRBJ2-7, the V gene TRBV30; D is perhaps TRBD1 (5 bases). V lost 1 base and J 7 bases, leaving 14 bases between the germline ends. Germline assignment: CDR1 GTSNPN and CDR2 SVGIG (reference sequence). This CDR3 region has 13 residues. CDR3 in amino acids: CAWSGGRVSEQYF. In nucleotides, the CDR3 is TGTGCCTGGAGTGGCGGCAGGGTGTCTGAGCAGTACTTC.

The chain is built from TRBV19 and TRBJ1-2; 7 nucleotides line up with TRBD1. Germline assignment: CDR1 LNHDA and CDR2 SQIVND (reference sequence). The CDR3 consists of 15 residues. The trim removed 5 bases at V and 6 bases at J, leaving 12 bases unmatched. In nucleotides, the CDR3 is TGTGCCAGTAGTTCTCTGCGACAGGGAAGGAATGGCTACACCTTC. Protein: CASSSLRQGRNGYTF.

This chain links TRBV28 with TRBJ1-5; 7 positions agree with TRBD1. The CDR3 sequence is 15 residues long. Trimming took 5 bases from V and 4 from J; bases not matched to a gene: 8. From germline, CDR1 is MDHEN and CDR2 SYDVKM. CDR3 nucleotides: TGTGCCAGCAGTGATAGGACAGGTCCAAATCAGCCCCAGCATTTT. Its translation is CASSDRTGPNQPQHF.

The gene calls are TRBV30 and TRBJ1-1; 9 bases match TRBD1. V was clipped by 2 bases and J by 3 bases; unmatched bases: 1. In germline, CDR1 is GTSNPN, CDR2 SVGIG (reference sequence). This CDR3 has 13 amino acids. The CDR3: CAWSRQGDTEAFF. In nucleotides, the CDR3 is TGTGCCTGGAGTCGACAGGGGGACACTGAAGCTTTCTTT.

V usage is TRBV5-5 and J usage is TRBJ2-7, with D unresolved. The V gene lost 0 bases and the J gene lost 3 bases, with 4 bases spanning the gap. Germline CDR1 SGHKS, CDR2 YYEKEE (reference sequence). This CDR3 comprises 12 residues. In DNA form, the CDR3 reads TGTGCCAGCAGCTTGGTCGGCTACGAGCAGTACTTC. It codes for CASSLVGYEQYF.

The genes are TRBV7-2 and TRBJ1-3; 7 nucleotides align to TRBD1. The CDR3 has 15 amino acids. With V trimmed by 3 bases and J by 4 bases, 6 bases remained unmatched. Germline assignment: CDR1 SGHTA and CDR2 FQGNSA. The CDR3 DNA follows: TGTGCCAGCAGCTTGAACAGGGGATCGGGAAACACCATATATTTT. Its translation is CASSLNRGSGNTIYF.

The CDR3 nucleotides read TGCGCCAGCAGCTTGTACAGGGGGGGCACTGAAGCTTTCTTT. It is translated as CASSLYRGGTEAFF. The chain links TRBV5-1 to TRBJ1-1, with 8 bases matching TRBD1. This CDR3 has 14 amino acids. V trimming: 1 base; J trimming: 4 bases; junction bases outside the gene matches: 3. Germline V CDR1 and CDR2: SGHRS, YFSETQ.

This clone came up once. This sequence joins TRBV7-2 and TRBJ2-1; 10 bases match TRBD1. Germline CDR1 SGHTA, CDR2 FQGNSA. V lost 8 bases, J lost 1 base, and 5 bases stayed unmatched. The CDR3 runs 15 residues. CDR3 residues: CASRGDRGSYNEQFF. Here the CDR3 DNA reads TGTGCCAGCCGGGGGGACAGGGGTTCCTACAATGAGCAGTTCTTC.

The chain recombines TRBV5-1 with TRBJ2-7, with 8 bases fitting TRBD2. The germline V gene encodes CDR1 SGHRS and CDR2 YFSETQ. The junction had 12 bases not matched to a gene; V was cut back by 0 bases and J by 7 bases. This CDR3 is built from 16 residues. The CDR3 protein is CASSLVGAGELGEQYF. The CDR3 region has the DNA TGCGCCAGCAGCTTGGTTGGAGCGGGGGAATTAGGGGAGCAGTACTTC.

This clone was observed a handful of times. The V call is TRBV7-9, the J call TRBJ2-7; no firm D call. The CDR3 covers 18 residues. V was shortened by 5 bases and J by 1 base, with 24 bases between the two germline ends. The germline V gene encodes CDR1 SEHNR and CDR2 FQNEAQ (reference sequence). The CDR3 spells CASSPSTRLVQSSYEQYF. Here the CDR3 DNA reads TGTGCCAGCAGCCCTAGTACGCGTTTGGTCCAGAGTTCCTACGAGCAGTACTTC.

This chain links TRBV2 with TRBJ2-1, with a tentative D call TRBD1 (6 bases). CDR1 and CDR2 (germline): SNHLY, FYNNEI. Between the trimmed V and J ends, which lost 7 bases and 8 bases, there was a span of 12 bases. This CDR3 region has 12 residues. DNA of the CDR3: TGTGCCAGCACCAGGGACACCCATGAGCAGTTCTTC. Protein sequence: CASTRDTHEQFF.